What follows is one TCR beta chain and its context. The clone's antigen remains unknown. Per-base quality was not reported, and no clone a single base away is much larger than it. The cohort was made up of approximately 670 healthy bone marrow donors. Cohort members were all nominally healthy when sampled, although unrecorded immune exposures were likely present. The donor was CMV seronegative and was included in the group of a few hundred seronegative cohort members. Every donor gave a peripheral blood sample, and the peripheral blood mononuclear cells from that sample were used for TCR beta sequencing. Genomic DNA was extracted from the blood cell samples with the Qiagen DNeasy Blood Extraction Kit. The record originates from a study of cytomegalovirus exposure and HLA in healthy donors (dated by TCRdb to the late 2010s). A note on the overall study: An earlier analysis of approximately 640 of the donors reported approximately 290 Gb of sequence data and about 100 million unique TCR beta sequences from roughly 180 million T cells. In the later analysis, no new phenotypic data were used to find candidate immune exposures; instead, reliance was placed on TCR beta sequences and their occurrence across donors. To study patterns of TCR occurrence, a later analysis re-analyzed previously published TCR beta repertoires from 550 to 800 donors and added high-resolution HLA genotyping. In a later genetic analysis, genome-wide SNP genotypes for about 55% of the roughly 670 donors were used, and that subset was treated as a discovery cohort. Donor age, sex, ethnicity and CMV serostatus were compiled together with the repertoire data. Using immunosequencing, the study profiled T cell repertoires from 640 or so subjects and related those repertoires to cytomegalovirus serostatus. Because of strong linkage in the cohort, roughly five DR-DQ haplotypes were treated as single units for association and clustering. Along with the 666-subject first cohort, a separate validation cohort of approximately 110 different subjects was used. Typing coverage differed by locus: A, B, C, DRB1 and DQB1 were typed in roughly 620-630 donors, DQA1 in 500 to 550, DPA1 in 600 to 610, and DPB1 in 400 to 490. All discovery cohort repertoires had been generated on a single sequencing platform. Across 300 to 400 genotyped donors of the cohort, an average of about 250,000 unique TCR beta nucleotide sequences per donor were sequenced, and roughly a sixth of those sequences were non-productive. Both class I and class II loci were covered by HLA typing, at four-digit resolution. About 300 gigabases of sequencing data and around 88 million unique TCR sequences made up an early release that covered several hundred HLA-typed donors. High-throughput TCR immunosequencing, statistical association of individual TCRs with disease status, and machine learning were combined to predict cytomegalovirus infection status. An earlier analysis of roughly 600 of the donors used high-throughput TCR beta sequencing to judge whether each TCR beta V gene segment behaved as functional or pseudogenic. The aim of the study was to test whether cataloging public T cell receptors could identify signatures of past pathogen exposure. Of the 300 to 500 genotyped donors, roughly 80% were placed in the genetic ancestry cluster associated with self-reported Caucasian donors.

Broad study findings and their caveats: Some IMGT-functional V segments, including TRBV6-2 and TRBV6-3, could not be told apart with the 87-base-pair reads, so those segments were excluded. Strong co-occurrence of HLA alleles, especially DR and DQ, made assigning TCR associations to individual alleles difficult. V-gene and J-gene trimming of TCR beta chains was associated with a missense DCLRE1C variant in a later genetic analysis, and the association was replicated in an independent cohort. In an earlier analysis of about 540 of the donors, most TCR beta V segments were observed in productive rearrangements about 87% or about 30% of the time, broadly matching IMGT annotations. Because some donors lacked HLA typing at each locus, the association tests relied only on the typed subset. In a later analysis, several top co-occurrence clusters were reported to appear linked to parvovirus B19, influenza, CMV and Epstein-Barr virus. Linkage disequilibrium might explain the correlated functional status among segregating V segments, but an unknown experimental factor could not be ruled out. According to a later analysis, most CMV-associated TCR beta chains appeared to be HLA-restricted, and the HLA associations seemed to be driven largely by CMV exposure. Presence/absence analyses assumed roughly uniform sequencing depth across donors, an assumption that may not hold. In vitro tests confirmed that three of the cytomegalovirus-associated TCR beta chains recognize cytomegalovirus antigens. Immune exposure information for the cohort was limited to CMV serostatus. Roughly 15 rarely observed V segments, including chromosome 9 orphons, were excluded from the earlier analysis of approximately 600 of the donors because counts were too low. A later analysis found that HLA-associated TCR beta chains were more clonally expanded and had lower generation probabilities than equally common non-associated chains. In a later analysis, TCR association rates were found to vary across HLA loci, with the most associated TCRs seen for DRB1 alleles and the fewest for HLA-C alleles. A further reported finding was that TCR beta sequences accurately predicted the HLA-A and HLA-B alleles for most subjects in the first cohort. A group of highly shared sequence variants was considered likely to be a technical artifact of the sequencing pipeline. In this cohort, only TCR beta chains were sequenced, and detectable features were limited by the absence of alpha or paired-chain data. Compared with the 666-donor mean, donors in an Asian-associated ancestry cluster had fewer N-insertions in productive TCRs, according to a later genetic analysis. While some public TCRs were present in many individuals, most TCR sequences turned up only very rarely across donors. The classifier was reported to diagnose cytomegalovirus status with high specificity and sensitivity in both the original cohort and the validation cohort. In the study, approximately 160 TCR beta chains were listed as associated with cytomegalovirus. The authors suggested that the approach could potentially be generalized to other disease states and immunological phenotypes. A later analysis associated approximately 17,000 TCR beta sequences with specific HLA alleles at a false discovery rate of 0.05.

CDR1 and CDR2 were assigned from the germline V gene as SQVTM and ANQGSEA. V drops 5 bases and J drops 3 bases, leaving 14 bases in between. From cysteine to phenylalanine, the CDR3 is 13 amino acids long. Kept here is only the CDR3 DNA, which spans 39 bases and is read in frame from base 1. Receptors were amplified or captured by the immunoSEQ multiplex PCR assay. For the multiplex PCR, a mixture combining 60 forward primers for TCR Vbeta segments and 13 reverse primers for TCR Jbeta segments was used. Amplification of the CDR3 region of rearranged TCR beta genes was performed with a multiplex PCR assay on genomic DNA. Amplified TCR beta libraries were sequenced as 87-base-pair reads on the Illumina HiSeq System. Regarding the original processing steps: A later analysis tallied roughly 76 million unique TCR beta chains across the 666 repertoires, and about 12 million of those chains were shared by two or more donors. To remove PCR and sequencing errors, raw reads were error-corrected and collapsed into unique sequences using a nearest-neighbor algorithm that merged closely related sequences. V, D and J gene segments were assigned by aligning CDR3 sequences to IMGT reference sequences. For a sequence to be retained, at least a six-nucleotide match to both a V gene segment and a J gene segment was required. A rearrangement counted as productive if the CDR3 had no stop codons and remained in frame with V and J, and every other rearrangement counted as non-productive. CDR3 was defined by IMGT convention, running from the second conserved V-encoded cysteine to the conserved J-encoded phenylalanine. The earlier analysis of approximately 590 of the donors excluded any sequence lacking an unambiguous match to a single V gene segment. An earlier analysis of around 600 of the donors classified V segments as functional when productive rearrangements were above 56.7% and as segregating when the standard deviation between donors was above 5%. A statistical classification framework was built to diagnose cytomegalovirus status from the catalog of TCR beta chain sequences. A later analysis assigned V and J genes by comparing TCR nucleotide sequences with IMGT/GENE-DB human TR gene sequences. A later analysis assigned CDR3 sequences and most-parsimonious VDJ recombination scenarios with the TCRdist pipeline. In a later analysis, each TCR beta chain was defined by its CDR3 amino acid sequence together with its V-gene family, and reads without a unique V-gene family were excluded. As a way to deal with suspected cross-contamination and a sequencing artifact, a later analysis dropped roughly 620 nucleotide sequences that were highly shared and had low generation probability. In a later analysis, a clonal expansion index was calculated for each public chain from normalized within-repertoire ranks of inferred template counts. In a later analysis, generation probabilities were computed using a VDJ recombination model fitted to out-of-frame rearrangements, and the results were checked against IGoR. In a later analysis, TCR-TCR, TCR-HLA and TCR-CMV co-occurrence was scored with hypergeometric tests, and a repertoire-size bias correction was applied to TCR pairs. A later analysis estimated false discovery rates by permuting HLA or CMV assignments 20 times. In a later analysis, co-occurring TCRs were grouped using DBSCAN, and TCRdist sequence similarity was added for clustering within HLA-allele-positive subsets. For co-occurrence clustering, repertoires with fewer than 30,000 or more than 120,000 public chains were excluded, along with 4 to 6 repertoires with anomalous nucleotide sharing. In its TCRdb copy, this immuneACCESS table keeps in-frame sequences only and misses some clones. Where compared with another copy, unresolved V genes explain less than half of these, and the others have no known cause. The V and J calls and the clone size are those of that table, but D and trimming were determined from the DNA. For this sample there are approximately 190,000 clones; approximately 78% appear just once. The top ten clones comprise roughly 0.8% of the sample.

The TCR originated in a woman under 30 in good health and CMV-seronegative. The sequenced sample was PBMCs. Recombination linked TRBV29-1 to TRBJ2-7; matching of 6 bases hints at TRBD1 as the D gene. The nucleotides read TGCAGCGTTCGGTCAGTGACAGGCTACGAGCAGTACTTC. Protein translation: CSVRSVTGYEQYF.